The next 18 T cell receptor beta chains were all read from a single sample in a study of monozygotic twins with inflammatory bowel disease. TCRdb reanalyzed the 5' RACE reads and collapses them to one entry per CDR3 protein, without DNA. The sample data list about 160,000 distinct CDR3 sequences. The source material was blood. The receptors were sampled from a human donor with ulcerative colitis or Crohn's disease, or a healthy co-twin of an affected twin (not recorded which).

J is TRBJ1-5 and V is TRBV6-5. The CDR3 totals 17 residues. Per the germline V gene, CDR1 is MNHEY and CDR2 is SVGAGI. This chain's CDR3 is CASSYGLPYRAHQPQHF.

The rearrangement links TRBV25-1 to TRBJ1-6; TCRdb's D call, TRBD1, is unchecked because there is no DNA. CDR1 MGHDK and CDR2 SYGVNS come from the germline V gene. The CDR3 runs 14 residues. This CDR3 is CASSEDGTNSPLHF.

The V call is TRBV18, the J call TRBJ2-1. Germline V lookup: CDR1 KGHSH, CDR2 LQKENI. This CDR3 contains 14 residues. CDR3 loop: CASSPREGYGEQFF.

The chain employs TRBV5-1 and TRBJ2-1; TCRdb indicates TRBD1, and absent DNA this call remains unverified. Germline CDR1 SGHRS, CDR2 YFSETQ. CDR3 size: 16 residues. The CDR3 reads CASSLEGTGAYNEQFF.

The chain uses TRBV18 and TRBJ2-1; with no DNA, the TCRdb D assignment of TRBD1 cannot be verified. This CDR3 spans 17 amino acids. Germline lookup yields CDR1 KGHSH and CDR2 LQKENI. Here the CDR3 reads CASSPLRGIRSYNEQFF.

This chain connects TRBV5-8 to TRBJ1-2; TCRdb lists TRBD1, though no DNA is available to test this call. The CDR3 has 14 residues. CDR1 is SGHTS, CDR2 YDEGEE, per germline. Here the CDR3 reads CASSPLWTGHGYTF.

The CDR3: CASSGGPSTFEQYF. This chain connects TRBV7-2 to TRBJ2-7; TCRdb selects TRBD2, and the lack of DNA leaves this call unchecked. The germline CDR1 and CDR2 sequences are SGHTA and FQGNSA. CDR3 length equals 14 residues.

The chain has TRBV5-1 and TRBJ2-3. Germline values: CDR1 SGHRS, CDR2 YFSETQ. The CDR3 is 12 residues long. Here the CDR3 reads CASSSGTDTQYF. The variable domain in full, with the rest retrieved from reference TRBV5-1 and TRBJ2-3, is KAGVTQTPRYLIKTRGQQVTLSCSPISGHRSVSWYQQTPGQGLQFLFEYFSETQRNKGNFPGRFSGRQFSNSRSEMNVSTLELGDSALYLCASSSGTDTQYFGPGTRLTVL.

The CDR3 sequence is CASSLGIRETQYF. The chain couples TRBV7-3 to TRBJ2-5. CDR1 is SGHTA and CDR2 is FQGTGA in the germline V gene. This CDR3 has 13 amino acids.

V is TRBV5-1 and J is TRBJ2-7; TCRdb outputs TRBD1, but without DNA this stays unchecked. CDR1 is SGHRS, CDR2 YFSETQ, per germline. This CDR3 is built from 15 residues. This CDR3 reads CASSFGQDFSYEQYF.

CDR3 sequence reads: CTSRGQGLNTEAFF. The V call is TRBV2, the J call TRBJ1-1; lacking DNA, the TRBD1 call made by TCRdb goes unchecked. Germline V CDR1 and CDR2: SNHLY, FYNNEI. CDR3 length equals 14 residues.

This chain joins TRBV5-1 and TRBJ2-7. The CDR3 covers 14 residues. CDR1 is SGHRS and CDR2 is YFSETQ in the germline V gene. CDR3 sequence: CASSLAQGPYEQYF.

The chain links TRBV20-1 to TRBJ1-2; TCRdb indicates TRBD1, and absent DNA this call remains unverified. The CDR3 totals 14 residues. Per germline, CDR1 DFQATT and CDR2 SNEGSKA (reference sequence). CDR3 residues: CSASLGGQDYGYTF.

The rearrangement uses TRBV4-3 and TRBJ2-7; the D gene TCRdb calls, TRBD1, cannot be checked with no DNA. The length of the CDR3 is 17 residues. CDR1 LGHNA and CDR2 YSLEER come from the germline V gene. Here the CDR3 reads CASSQDRRGRASYEQYF.

The CDR3 here is CASSPDSYNYGYTF. The V gene is TRBV7-2, the J gene TRBJ1-2. The CDR3 is made up of 14 amino acids. CDR1 is SGHTA and CDR2 is FQGNSA in the germline V gene.

The genes are TRBV6-1 and TRBJ1-4. CDR1 and CDR2 from the germline V gene are MNHNS and SASEGT. CDR3 length equals 13 residues. CDR3 amino acids: CASRRQSGEKLFF.

The chain couples TRBV12-3 or TRBV12-4 to TRBJ2-7; the D call of TRBD1 rests on TCRdb alone, since no DNA is present to check it. There are 13 residues in the CDR3. The CDR3 here is CASSLFGGNEQYF.

V gene TRBV5-6 combines with J gene TRBJ2-1; TCRdb gives TRBD2 as the D gene, but with no DNA this cannot be confirmed. This CDR3 comprises 16 residues. Germline V lookup: CDR1 SGHDT, CDR2 YYEEEE. CDR3 in amino acids: CASSLPTSGRINEQFF.